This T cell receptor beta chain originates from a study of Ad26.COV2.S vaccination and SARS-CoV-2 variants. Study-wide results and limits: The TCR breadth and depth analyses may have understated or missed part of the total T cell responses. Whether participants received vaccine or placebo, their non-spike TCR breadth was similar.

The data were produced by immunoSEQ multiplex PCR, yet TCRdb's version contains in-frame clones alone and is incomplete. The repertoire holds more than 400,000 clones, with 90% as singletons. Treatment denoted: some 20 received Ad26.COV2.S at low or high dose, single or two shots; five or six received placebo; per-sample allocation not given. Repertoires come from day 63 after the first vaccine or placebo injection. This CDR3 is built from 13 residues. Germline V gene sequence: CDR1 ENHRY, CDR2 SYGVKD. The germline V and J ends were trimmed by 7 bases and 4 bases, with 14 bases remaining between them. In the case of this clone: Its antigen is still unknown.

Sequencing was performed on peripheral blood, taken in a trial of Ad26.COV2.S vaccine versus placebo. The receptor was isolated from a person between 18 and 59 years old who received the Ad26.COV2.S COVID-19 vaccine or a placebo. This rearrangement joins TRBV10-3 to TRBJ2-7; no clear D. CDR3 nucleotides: TGTGCCATCACCTGGGGTCCCAGATACGAGCAGTACTTC. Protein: CAITWGPRYEQYF.